This entry describes one T cell receptor (beta chain). The CDR3 is made up of 15 amino acids. Looked up from germline, CDR1 is KGHSH and CDR2 is LQKENI. V lost 3 bases and J lost 0, with 9 bases in between. Authors of the study amplified TCR beta CDR3 regions from RNA transcripts. Researchers ran a first-round RT-PCR on the TCR CDR3 using the HTBI primer set. MiXCR, run by TCRdb on the multiplex PCR reads, gives a single entry per CDR3 protein. The sample carries 300,000 to 400,000 distinct CDR3 sequences, 14% recorded once. Diagnosis of hyperthyroidism was new in patients aged 18 to 65, and its duration was under 2 months. Patients showing uncontrolled infection, other autoimmune disease, pregnancy or lactation were ineligible. The sample is drawn from a study of T cells in Graves' hyperthyroidism and ophthalmopathy.

The sequence came from a woman between 25 and 40 years old with Graves' hyperthyroidism. The sample comprised blood. The chain couples TRBV18 to TRBJ1-3; D ambiguous. CDR3 DNA: TGTGCCAGCTCACCCCAGACGGACTCTGGAAACACCATATATTTT. Amino acid sequence: CASSPQTDSGNTIYF.